This T cell receptor beta chain stems from a study of control samples from healthy donors and cancer patients. The CDR3 length is 14 residues. V dropped 5 bases and J dropped 6; count of bases not matched to a gene: 6. The germline V gene has CDR1 SGHTA and CDR2 FQGNSA. Only a few counts were recorded for this clone. Some clones are missing from TCRdb's copy, which holds only in-frame ones; the method was immunoSEQ multiplex PCR. Of roughly 100,000 clones listed, 92% were seen once; the top ten hold 2% to 2.5%. The origin of this receptor is a woman between 18 and 29 years old in good health. Sequenced input: blood. The genes are TRBV7-2 and TRBJ1-4, with TRBD1 matching over 7 bases. CDR3 in DNA: TGTGCCAGCAGCCTAACAGGGGAGGATGAAAAACTGTTTTTT. Encoded protein: CASSLTGEDEKLFF.